This T cell receptor (beta chain) was captured in a study of blood T cells in healthy people across ages. After removal of 5 bases from V and 4 bases from J, the junction contained 14 bases not matched to a gene. The CDR3 is made up of 17 amino acids. CDR1 is MDHEN, CDR2 SYDVKM, per germline. This clonotype was counted a single time. For the second PCR, which ran for roughly 7 to 11 cycles, a sample-barcoded 5' primer and a J-beta primer mix were used. Each cDNA molecule carried a tag from a template-switch adaptor that contained 12 random nucleotides. TCRdb independently ran MiXCR on the 5' RACE reads; one entry per CDR3 protein. Found here are more than 1,000,000 distinct CDR3 sequences, approximately 26% of them singletons; the top ten hold approximately 0.7%. The sample was also reused in another study, on T cells of mothers and their children. According to that study: At a rate of around 1.6 ug per 15 ul, cDNA synthesis received all of the extracted RNA. Biologically related mothers and children overlapped slightly more than unrelated pairs, a non-significant difference. There was no detection of any persistent microchimeric T cell clones.

The specimen sequenced was blood. The V and J genes are TRBV28 and TRBJ1-2; 9 bases match TRBD1. The source of this sequence is a girl aged 2-15 years in good health. CDR3 bases: TGTGCCAGCAGTCCTCCACCACCGGGACAGGGCTTCTATGGCTACACCTTC. It translates to CASSPPPPGQGFYGYTF.